This TCR beta chain was sequenced for a study of T cell changes during pregnancy in multiple sclerosis. Profiled with immunoSEQ multiplex PCR; TCRdb holds only in-frame clones, not every one. Of tens of thousands of clones in the sample, 70% to 90% were seen once. Germline V gene data show CDR1 as SGDLS and CDR2 as YYNGEE. This CDR3 contains 16 residues. The V gene lost 1 base and the J gene lost 2 bases, with 12 bases spanning the gap. The clonotype originates from a female donor with multiple sclerosis, enrolled in a pregnancy study. The input for sequencing was CD4+ T cells from peripheral blood mononuclear cells, taken before pregnancy. The V call is TRBV9, the J call TRBJ2-2, with a weak D call TRBD2 (6 bases). The CDR3 here is CASSVHRGTNTGELFF. The CDR3 nucleotides read TGTGCCAGCAGCGTACACCGCGGGACCAACACCGGGGAGCTGTTTTTT.